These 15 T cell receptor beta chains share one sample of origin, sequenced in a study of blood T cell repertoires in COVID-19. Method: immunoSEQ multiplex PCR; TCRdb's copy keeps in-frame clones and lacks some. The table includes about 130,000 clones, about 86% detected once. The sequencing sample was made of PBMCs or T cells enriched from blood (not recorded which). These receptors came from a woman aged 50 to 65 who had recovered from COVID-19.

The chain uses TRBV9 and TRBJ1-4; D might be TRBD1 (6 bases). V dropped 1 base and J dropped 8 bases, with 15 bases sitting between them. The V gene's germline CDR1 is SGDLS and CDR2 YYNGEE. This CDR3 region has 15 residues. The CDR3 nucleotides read TGTGCCAGCAGCGTACAGACAGGAGTCGACGAAAAACTGTTTTTT. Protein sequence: CASSVQTGVDEKLFF.

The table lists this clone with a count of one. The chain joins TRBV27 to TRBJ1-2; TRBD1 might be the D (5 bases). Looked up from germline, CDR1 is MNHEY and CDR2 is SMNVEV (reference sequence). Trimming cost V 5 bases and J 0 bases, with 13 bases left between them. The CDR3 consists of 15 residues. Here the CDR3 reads CASSRIQETNYGYTF. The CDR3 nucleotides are TGTGCCAGCAGTCGAATACAGGAGACTAACTATGGCTACACCTTC.

The CDR3 spells CATSRGQGGPREFEKLFF. The CDR3 coding sequence is TGTGCCACCAGCAGAGGGCAGGGTGGGCCTCGGGAGTTCGAAAAACTGTTTTTT. This chain connects TRBV15 to TRBJ1-4, with D possibly being TRBD1 (5 bases). This CDR3 comprises 18 residues. Trimming pared 1 base from V and 8 bases from J, leaving 23 bases between. Per the germline V gene, CDR1 is LNHNV and CDR2 is YYDKDF (reference sequence).

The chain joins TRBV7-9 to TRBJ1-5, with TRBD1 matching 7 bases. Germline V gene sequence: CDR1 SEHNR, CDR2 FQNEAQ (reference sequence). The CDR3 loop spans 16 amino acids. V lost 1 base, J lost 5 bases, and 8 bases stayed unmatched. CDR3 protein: CASSLDGTANYQPQHF. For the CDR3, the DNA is TGTGCCAGCAGCTTAGACGGGACAGCAAACTATCAGCCCCAGCATTTT.

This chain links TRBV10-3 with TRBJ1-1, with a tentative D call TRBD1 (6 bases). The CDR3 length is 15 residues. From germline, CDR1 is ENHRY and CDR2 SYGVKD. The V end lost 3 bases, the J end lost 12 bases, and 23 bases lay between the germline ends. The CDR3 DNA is TGTGCCATCAGTGAAGGCGGTCGGGGGGCGCAGGGGACTTTCTTT. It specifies CAISEGGRGAQGTFF.

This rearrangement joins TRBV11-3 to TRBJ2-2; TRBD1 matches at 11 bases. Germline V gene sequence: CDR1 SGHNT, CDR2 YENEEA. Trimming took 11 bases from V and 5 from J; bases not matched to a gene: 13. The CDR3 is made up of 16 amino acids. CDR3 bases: TGTGCCGCGGGGACAGGGGGGGATTCGAGGACCGGGGAGCTGTTTTTT. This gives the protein CAAGTGGDSRTGELFF.

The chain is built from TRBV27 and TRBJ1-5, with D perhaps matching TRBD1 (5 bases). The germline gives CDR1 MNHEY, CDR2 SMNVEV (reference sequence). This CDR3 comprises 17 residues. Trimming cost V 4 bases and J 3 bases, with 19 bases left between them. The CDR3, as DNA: TGTGCCAGCAGTTCTACAACGGGGAGGGGAGTCAATCAGCCCCAGCATTTT. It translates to CASSSTTGRGVNQPQHF.

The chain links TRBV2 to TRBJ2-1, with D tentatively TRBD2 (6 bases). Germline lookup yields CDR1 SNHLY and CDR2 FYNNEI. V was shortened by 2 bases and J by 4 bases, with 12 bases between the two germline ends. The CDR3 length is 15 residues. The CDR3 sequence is CASSERASDYNEQFF. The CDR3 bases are TGTGCCAGCAGTGAACGCGCTAGCGATTACAATGAGCAGTTCTTC.

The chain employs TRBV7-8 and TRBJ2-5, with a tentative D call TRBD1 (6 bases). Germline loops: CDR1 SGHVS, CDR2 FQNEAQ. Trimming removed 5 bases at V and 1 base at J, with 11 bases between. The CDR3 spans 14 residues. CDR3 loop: CASSEIRGQETQYF. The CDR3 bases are TGTGCCAGCAGCGAAATCAGGGGCCAAGAGACCCAGTACTTC.

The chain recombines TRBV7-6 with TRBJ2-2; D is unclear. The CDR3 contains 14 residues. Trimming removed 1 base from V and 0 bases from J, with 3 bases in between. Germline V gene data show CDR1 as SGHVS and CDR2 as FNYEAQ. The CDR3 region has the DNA TGTGCCAGCAGCTTAGTAGCGAACACCGGGGAGCTGTTTTTT. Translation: CASSLVANTGELFF.

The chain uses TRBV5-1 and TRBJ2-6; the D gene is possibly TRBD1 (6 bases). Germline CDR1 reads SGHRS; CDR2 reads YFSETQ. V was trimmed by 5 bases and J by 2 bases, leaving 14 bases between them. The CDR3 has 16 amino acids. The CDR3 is CASSSPPGAGANVLTF. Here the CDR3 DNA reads TGCGCCAGCAGTTCACCACCAGGGGCTGGGGCCAACGTCCTGACTTTC.

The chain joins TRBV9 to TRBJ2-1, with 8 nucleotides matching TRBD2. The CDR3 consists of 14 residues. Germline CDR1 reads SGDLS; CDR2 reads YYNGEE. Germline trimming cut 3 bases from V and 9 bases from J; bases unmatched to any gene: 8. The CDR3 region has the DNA TGTGCCAGCAGCGCCGGGGGGGCGGTCAGTGAGCAGTTCTTC. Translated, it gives CASSAGGAVSEQFF.

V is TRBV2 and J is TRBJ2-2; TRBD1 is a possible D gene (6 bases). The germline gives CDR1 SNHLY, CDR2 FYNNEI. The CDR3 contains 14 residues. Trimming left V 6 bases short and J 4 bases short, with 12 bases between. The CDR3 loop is CASRVQGGTGELFF. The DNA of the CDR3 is TGTGCCAGCAGAGTACAGGGTGGCACCGGGGAGCTGTTTTTT.

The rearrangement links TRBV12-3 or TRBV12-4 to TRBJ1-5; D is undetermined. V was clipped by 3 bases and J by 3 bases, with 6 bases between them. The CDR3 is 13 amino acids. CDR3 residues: CASSLWLNQPQHF. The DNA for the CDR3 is TGTGCCAGCAGTTTGTGGCTCAATCAGCCCCAGCATTTT.

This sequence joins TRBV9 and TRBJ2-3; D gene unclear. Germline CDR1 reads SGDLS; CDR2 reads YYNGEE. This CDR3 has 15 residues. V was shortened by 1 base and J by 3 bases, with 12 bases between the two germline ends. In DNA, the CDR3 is TGTGCCAGCAGCGTACCAGCCTCCGGGACAGATACGCAGTATTTT. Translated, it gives CASSVPASGTDTQYF.